This is a list of T cell receptor beta chains from one sample in a study of blood T cells in healthy people across ages. TCRdb re-called the 5' RACE reads with MiXCR, one entry per CDR3 protein. Of 850,000 to 1,100,000 distinct CDR3 sequences listed, more than 30% were seen once; the top ten hold about an eighth. Material for sequencing was blood. The receptors stem from a man aged 18-30 years in good health. The CDR3 runs from the conserved cysteine through the conserved F or W. The order of the fields is clone size, D gene, V gene, J gene, CDR3 protein, CDR3 DNA. D genes are given only for firm matches. Some rows have no size entry. The others give once, few or many, or a class for an expanded clone.

>NA|NA|TRBV7-9|TRBJ1-1
CASSSPQGYYAFF
TGTGCCAGCAGCTCCCCACAGGGATATTACGCTTTCTTT
>NA|TRBD1|TRBV7-9|TRBJ1-1
CASRFTQGTMNTEAFF
TGTGCCAGCAGGTTTACACAGGGGACAATGAACACTGAAGCTTTCTTT
>few|NA|TRBV12-3/TRBV12-4|TRBJ1-1
CASSLFAGNTEAFF
TGTGCCAGCAGTTTATTCGCCGGGAACACTGAAGCTTTCTTT
>NA|NA|TRBV5-1|TRBJ2-3
CASRDSSVGDTQYF
TGCGCCAGCAGGGACAGTTCTGTAGGAGATACGCAGTATTTT
>NA|TRBD1|TRBV27|TRBJ1-5
CASSSRGGAQPQHF
TGTGCCAGCAGTTCCCGAGGGGGCGCTCAGCCCCAGCATTTT
>NA|TRBD1|TRBV6-5|TRBJ2-3
CASSSRTGGSSDTQYF
TGTGCCAGCAGTTCCCGGACAGGGGGTAGCTCAGATACGCAGTATTTT
>NA|NA|TRBV7-2|TRBJ1-4
CASSYDRATNEKLFF
TGTGCCAGCAGCTACGACAGAGCAACTAATGAAAAACTGTTTTTT
>NA|NA|TRBV5-6|TRBJ2-3
CASSIYRVGADTQYF
TGTGCCAGCAGCATTTACAGGGTTGGGGCAGATACGCAGTATTTT
>NA|NA|TRBV27|TRBJ2-7
CASSLRGTDSYEQYF
TGTGCCAGCAGTTTACGGGGGACAGACTCCTACGAGCAGTACTTC
>NA|NA|TRBV7-9|TRBJ1-2
CASSLADFFYGYTF
TGTGCCAGCAGCTTAGCGGACTTCTTCTATGGCTACACCTTC
>NA|NA|TRBV6-2/TRBV6-3|TRBJ1-6
CASSHAAGKWNSPLHF
TGTGCCAGCAGTCACGCGGCAGGGAAGTGGAATTCACCCCTCCACTTT
>NA|NA|TRBV7-8|TRBJ1-6
CASSSRGSPPHF
TGTGCCAGCAGCTCTCGCGGATCACCCCCCCACTTT
>NA|NA|TRBV5-5|TRBJ2-2
CASSWDDRTRTGELFF
TGTGCCAGCAGCTGGGATGACAGGACCCGAACCGGGGAGCTGTTTTTT
>few|NA|TRBV20-1|TRBJ2-6
CSAYPAHSGANVLTF
TGCAGTGCCTATCCTGCCCACTCTGGGGCCAACGTCCTGACTTTC
>NA|TRBD1|TRBV6-2/TRBV6-3|TRBJ2-1
CASSYPRTGDSYEQFF
TGTGCCAGCAGTTACCCCCGGACAGGGGACTCCTACGAGCAGTTCTTC
>NA|TRBD2|TRBV27|TRBJ2-7
CASSSGTSGGGYEQYF
TGTGCCAGCAGTTCCGGGACTAGCGGGGGGGGGTACGAGCAGTACTTC
>NA|NA|TRBV5-1|TRBJ2-3
CASAPAGLSADTQYF
TGCGCCAGCGCGCCCGCAGGGCTTTCGGCAGATACGCAGTATTTT